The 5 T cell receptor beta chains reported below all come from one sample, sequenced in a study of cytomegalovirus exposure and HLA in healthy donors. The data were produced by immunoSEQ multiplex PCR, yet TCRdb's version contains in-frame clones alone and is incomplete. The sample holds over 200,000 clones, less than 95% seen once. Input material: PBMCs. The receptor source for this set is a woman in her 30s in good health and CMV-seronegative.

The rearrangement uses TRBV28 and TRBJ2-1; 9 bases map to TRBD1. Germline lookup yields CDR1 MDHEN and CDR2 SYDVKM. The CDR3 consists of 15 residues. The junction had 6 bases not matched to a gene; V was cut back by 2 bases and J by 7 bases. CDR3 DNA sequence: TGTGCCAGCAGTTTACCGGGACAGGGTAAAAATGAGCAGTTCTTC. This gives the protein CASSLPGQGKNEQFF.

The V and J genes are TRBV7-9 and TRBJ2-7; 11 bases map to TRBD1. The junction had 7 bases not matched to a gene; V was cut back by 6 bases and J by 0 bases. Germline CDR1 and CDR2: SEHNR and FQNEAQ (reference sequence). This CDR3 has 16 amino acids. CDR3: CASRRTGGHNSYEQYF. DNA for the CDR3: TGTGCCAGCAGGCGGACAGGGGGCCACAACTCCTACGAGCAGTACTTC.

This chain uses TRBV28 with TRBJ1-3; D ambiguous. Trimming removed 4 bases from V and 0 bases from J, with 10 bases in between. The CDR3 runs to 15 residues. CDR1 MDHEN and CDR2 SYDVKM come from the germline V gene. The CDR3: CASSSPGDSGNTIYF. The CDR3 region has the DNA TGTGCCAGCAGTTCCCCCGGCGACTCTGGAAACACCATATATTTT.

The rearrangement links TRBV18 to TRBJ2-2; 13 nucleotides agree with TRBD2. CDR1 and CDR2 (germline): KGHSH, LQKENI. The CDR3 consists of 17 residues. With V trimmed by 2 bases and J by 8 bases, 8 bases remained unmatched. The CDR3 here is CASSPVGTSGTSGELFF. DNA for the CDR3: TGTGCCAGCTCACCAGTCGGGACTAGCGGGACGAGTGGGGAGCTGTTTTTT.

The CDR3 region is CASSDPKTRTDYGYTF. Written as DNA, the CDR3 is TGTGCCAGCAGTGATCCTAAGACCCGGACAGACTATGGCTACACCTTC. This sequence joins TRBV28 and TRBJ1-2, with D maybe TRBD1 (6 bases). CDR1 is MDHEN, CDR2 SYDVKM, per germline. Trimming took 5 bases from V and 3 from J, leaving 19 bases between them. The CDR3 is 16 residues long.